Below, one T cell receptor beta chain is given with its context. Recent vaccinations or acute infections were absent in the healthy HIV-negative adult donors. Combination of CD45RO+ cells with CCR7-negative CD45RA+ TemRA cells was used for CD8 memory. Libraries were prepared by immunoSEQ multiplex PCR; TCRdb keeps only in-frame clonotypes and omits some of them. The data show around 690,000 clones, around 91% seen once. The entry originates in a study of shared clonotypes between healthy human individuals. Background on the study: CD4 naive cells filled three plates per donor, CD4 memory three, CD8 naive two and CD8 memory one.

The CDR3 sequence is 12 residues long. Trimming removed 8 bases from V and 6 bases from J; junction bases left unmatched: 2. Germline V CDR1 and CDR2: MNHEY, SMNVEV (reference sequence). The chain carries TRBV27 and TRBJ2-2, with 8 bases identical to TRBD1. The TCR was taken from a man between 18 and 29 years old in good health. Some clones in this sample may be carry-over from other donors' samples. Sequenced: memory CD8+ T cells from PBMCs. Stated subset: CD45RO+ cells pooled with CCR7-negative TemRA cells. CDR3 region: CASWTGSGELFF. The DNA of the CDR3 is TGTGCCAGCTGGACAGGGTCCGGGGAGCTGTTTTTT.